One sample yielded the 16 T cell receptor beta chains listed below, sequenced in a study of T cells after posttransplantation cyclophosphamide. Clones were sequenced by immunoSEQ multiplex PCR, and TCRdb holds only the in-frame ones, with some missing. The sample contains thousands of clones, over 65% of which appear only once. Sequenced input: CD8+ T cells sorted from PBMCs. The receptor set was obtained from a woman in her forties or fifties in good health and a related stem cell transplant donor.

The V call is TRBV5-1, the J call TRBJ2-5; 7 nucleotides match TRBD2. The J call may be in error: the DNA end matches TRBJ2-7 better. The CDR3 contains 13 residues. The germline gives CDR1 SGHRS, CDR2 YFSETQ. The CDR3 sequence: CASSFGGGYEQYF. Written as DNA, the CDR3 is TGCGCCAGCAGCTTTGGGGGGGGGTACGAGCAGTACTTC.

The chain links TRBV6-6 to TRBJ1-2; TRBD1 matches at 10 bases. The CDR3 sequence is 14 residues long. The germline V gene encodes CDR1 MNHNY and CDR2 SVGAGI (reference sequence). V was pared by 4 bases and J by 4 bases, with 3 bases of the junction left unmatched. CDR3 in DNA: TGTGCCAGCAGTTCGGGACAGGGGATCTATGGCTACACCTTC. It is translated as CASSSGQGIYGYTF.

This sequence joins TRBV6-9 and TRBJ1-2; 10 bases are shared with TRBD1. This CDR3 spans 14 amino acids. CDR1 is MNHGY and CDR2 is SVAAGI in the germline V gene. The ends lost 4 bases at V and 4 bases at J; junction bases unmatched: 3. DNA for the CDR3: TGTGCCAGCAGTTCGGGACAGGGGATCTATGGCTACACCTTC. This codes for CASSSGQGIYGYTF.

The rearrangement joins TRBV10-3 to TRBJ2-5; 13 bases match TRBD2. The CDR3 is 18 amino acids. CDR1 ENHRY and CDR2 SYGVKD come from the germline V gene. V lost 0 bases to trimming and J lost 2 bases; unmatched junction nucleotides: 6. CDR3 sequence (DNA): TGTGCCATCAGTGAGTCGGGGCCGGGACTAGCGGGGCAAGAGACCCAGTACTTC. Its translation: CAISESGPGLAGQETQYF.

Comment on this clone: Relative to the germline gene, one junction end is altered; a read error may explain this. The chain uses TRBV7-9 and TRBJ2-7, with 8 bases lining up with TRBD1. The CDR3 is 12 residues long. CDR1 and CDR2 from the germline V gene are SEHNR and FQNEAQ (reference sequence). CDR3 sequence (DNA): TGTGCCAGCGACGGGACAGGCCTCGAGCGGTACTTC. This sequence encodes CASDGTGLERYF.

This clone is a singleton in its sample. The CDR3 bases are TGCGCCAGCAGCTTGAATAACAGACTAGCGGGGCGAGCGACAGATACGCAGTATTTT. It specifies CASSLNNRLAGRATDTQYF. This rearrangement joins TRBV5-1 to TRBJ2-3; TRBD2 matches at 11 bases. The CDR3 contains 19 residues. Trimming removed 1 base from V and 3 bases from J; junction bases left unmatched: 13. Germline V gene data show CDR1 as SGHRS and CDR2 as YFSETQ. Drawing the rest from reference TRBV5-1 and TRBJ2-3, the complete variable domain is KAGVTQTPRYLIKTRGQQVTLSCSPISGHRSVSWYQQTPGQGLQFLFEYFSETQRNKGNFPGRFSGRQFSNSRSEMNVSTLELGDSALYLCASSLNNRLAGRATDTQYFGPGTRLTVL.

V is TRBV19 and J is TRBJ2-7; 12 bases line up with TRBD1. This CDR3 has 15 residues. In germline, CDR1 is LNHDA, CDR2 SQIVND (reference sequence). V lost 6 bases to trimming and J lost 6 bases; unmatched junction nucleotides: 9. In DNA, the CDR3 is TGTGCCAGTAGCCCACCCGGGACAGGGGGCCTCGAGCAGTACTTC. Protein: CASSPPGTGGLEQYF.

The count of this clone is one. The genes are TRBV7-9 and TRBJ2-7; 13 nucleotides agree with TRBD2. CDR3 length: 15 amino acids. CDR1 and CDR2 from the germline V gene are SEHNR and FQNEAQ (reference sequence). The V and J ends lost 1 base and 5 bases, in that order; junction bases with no gene match: 2. The CDR3 sequence is CASSLGLAGGNEQYF. CDR3 nucleotide sequence: TGTGCCAGCAGCTTAGGACTAGCGGGAGGCAACGAGCAGTACTTC.

The genes are TRBV4-1 and TRBJ1-5; D is perhaps TRBD1 (6 bases). V shed 0 bases and J shed 6 bases, with 9 bases lying between them. In germline, CDR1 is MGHRA, CDR2 YSYEKL. The length of the CDR3 is 14 residues. The CDR3 protein is CASSQEGGAQPQHF. The CDR3 DNA follows: TGCGCCAGCAGCCAAGAAGGGGGGGCTCAGCCCCAGCATTTT.

The chain recombines TRBV27 with TRBJ2-7; the D is unclear. Germline lookup yields CDR1 MNHEY and CDR2 SMNVEV (reference sequence). V gave up 0 bases and J gave up 0 bases, with 12 bases separating them. The CDR3 runs to 16 residues. The CDR3 protein is CASSLSTVMSSYEQYF. CDR3 sequence (DNA): TGTGCCAGCAGTTTATCCACAGTGATGAGCTCCTACGAGCAGTACTTC.

This clone was seen only once. The rearrangement links TRBV6-5 to TRBJ1-1; D might be TRBD1 (5 bases). The V end lost 0 bases, the J end lost 4 bases, and 9 bases lay between the germline ends. The germline gives CDR1 MNHEY, CDR2 SVGAGI. The CDR3 is 14 residues long. The CDR3 DNA is TGTGCCAGCAGTTACTCGCGACAGTCCACTGAAGCTTTCTTT. Amino acids: CASSYSRQSTEAFF.

The rearrangement joins TRBV7-3 to TRBJ2-2; 10 bases are a match to TRBD2. The CDR3 contains 16 residues. V was clipped by 2 bases and J by 7 bases; unmatched bases: 7. The germline CDR1 and CDR2 sequences are SGHTA and FQGTGA. CDR3 bases: TGTGCCAGCAGCTTATTGGCTAGCGGGAGCATCGGGGAGCTGTTTTTT. Protein: CASSLLASGSIGELFF.

The rearrangement joins TRBV5-5 to TRBJ2-7, with D tentatively TRBD1 (6 bases). Trimming pared 5 bases from V and 4 bases from J, leaving 16 bases between. Per the germline V gene, CDR1 is SGHKS and CDR2 is YYEKEE (reference sequence). CDR3 length: 14 amino acids. The CDR3 DNA follows: TGTGCCAGCAGGTCCGAACAGGGTCAATACGAGCAGTACTTC. Translation gives CASRSEQGQYEQYF.

The chain joins TRBV12-5 to TRBJ2-7, with D maybe TRBD2 (6 bases). The germline gives CDR1 LGHNT, CDR2 FRNRAP. The CDR3 has 16 residues. V lost 2 bases to trimming and J lost 0 bases, with 14 bases between them. The CDR3: CASGLRAGGPSYEQYF. The DNA for the CDR3 is TGTGCTAGTGGTTTGAGAGCGGGTGGGCCCTCCTACGAGCAGTACTTC.

The rearrangement links TRBV27 to TRBJ2-1; 14 bases fit TRBD2. Trimming cost V 6 bases and J 8 bases; bases outside gene matches: 6. Germline CDR1 is MNHEY and CDR2 is SMNVEV (reference sequence). This CDR3 contains 15 residues. CDR3 DNA sequence: TGTGCCAGCAGGGGGACTAGCGGGAGTATCTATGAGCAGTTCTTC. Translated, it gives CASRGTSGSIYEQFF.

This chain joins TRBV19 and TRBJ2-5; 7 bases are shared with TRBD1. The J call is uncertain, as TRBJ2-7 better fits the DNA end. The CDR3 covers 16 residues. In germline, CDR1 is LNHDA, CDR2 SQIVND (reference sequence). The CDR3 nucleotides are TGTGCCAGTAGCCTTTCCCCGAGGGGGCTTCCCTACGAGCAGTACTTC. It translates to CASSLSPRGLPYEQYF.